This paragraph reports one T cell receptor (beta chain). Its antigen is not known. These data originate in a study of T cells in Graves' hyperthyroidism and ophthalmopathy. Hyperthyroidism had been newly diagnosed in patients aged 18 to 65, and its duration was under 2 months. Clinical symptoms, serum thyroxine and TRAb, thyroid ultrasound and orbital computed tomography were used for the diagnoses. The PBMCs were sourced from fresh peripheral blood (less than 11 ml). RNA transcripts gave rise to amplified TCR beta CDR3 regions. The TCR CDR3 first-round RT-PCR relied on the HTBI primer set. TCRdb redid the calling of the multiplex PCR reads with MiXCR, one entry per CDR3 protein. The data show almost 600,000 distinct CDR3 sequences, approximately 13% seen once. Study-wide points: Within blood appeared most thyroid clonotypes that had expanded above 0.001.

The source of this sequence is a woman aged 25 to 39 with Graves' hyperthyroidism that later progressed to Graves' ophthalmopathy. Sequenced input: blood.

The CDR3 DNA follows: TGTGCCAGCAGCGTAGGGGTCGGGACAGGCAATCAGCCCCAGCATTTT. Translation: CASSVGVGTGNQPQHF. V usage is TRBV9 and J usage is TRBJ1-5; TRBD1 matches 7 bases. The CDR3 contains 16 residues. Trimming took 0 bases from V and 2 from J; bases not matched to a gene: 5. Germline CDR1 reads SGDLS; CDR2 reads YYNGEE.